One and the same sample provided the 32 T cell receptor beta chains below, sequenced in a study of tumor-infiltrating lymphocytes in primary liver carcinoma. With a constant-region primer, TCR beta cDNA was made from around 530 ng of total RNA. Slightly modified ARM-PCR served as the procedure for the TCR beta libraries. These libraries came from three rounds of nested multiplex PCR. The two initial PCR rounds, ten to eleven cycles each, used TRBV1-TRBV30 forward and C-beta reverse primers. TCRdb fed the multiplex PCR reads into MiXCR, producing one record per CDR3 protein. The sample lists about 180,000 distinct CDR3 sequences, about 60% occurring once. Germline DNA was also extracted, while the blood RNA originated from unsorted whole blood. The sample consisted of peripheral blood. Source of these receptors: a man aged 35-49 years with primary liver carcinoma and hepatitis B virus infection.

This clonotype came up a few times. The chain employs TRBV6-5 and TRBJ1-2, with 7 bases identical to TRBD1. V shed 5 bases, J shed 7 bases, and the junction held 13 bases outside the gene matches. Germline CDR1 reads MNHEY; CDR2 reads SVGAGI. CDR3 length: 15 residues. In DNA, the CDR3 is TGTGCCAGCAGTGACTGGACCACAGGGGAACGTGGCTACACCTTC. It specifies CASSDWTTGERGYTF.

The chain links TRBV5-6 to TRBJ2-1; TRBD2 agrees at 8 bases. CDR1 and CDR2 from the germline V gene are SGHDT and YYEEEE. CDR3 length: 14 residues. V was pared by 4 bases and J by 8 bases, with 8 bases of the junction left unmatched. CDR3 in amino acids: CASSPGGGTDEQFF. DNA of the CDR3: TGTGCCAGCAGCCCCGGGGGGGGGACGGATGAGCAGTTCTTC.

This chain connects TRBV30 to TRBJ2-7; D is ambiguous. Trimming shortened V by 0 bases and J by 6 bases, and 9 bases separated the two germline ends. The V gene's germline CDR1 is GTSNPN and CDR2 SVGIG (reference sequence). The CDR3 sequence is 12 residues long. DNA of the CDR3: TGTGCCTGGAGTGTACGTTGGTTCGAGCAGTACTTC. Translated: CAWSVRWFEQYF.

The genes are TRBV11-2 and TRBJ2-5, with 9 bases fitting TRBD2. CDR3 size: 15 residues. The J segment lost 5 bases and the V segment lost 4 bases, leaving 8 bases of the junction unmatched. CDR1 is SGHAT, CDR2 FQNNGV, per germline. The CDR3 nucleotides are TGTGCCAGCAGCTACCGGCGGGAGGGCCGGGAGACCCAGTACTTC. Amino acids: CASSYRREGRETQYF.

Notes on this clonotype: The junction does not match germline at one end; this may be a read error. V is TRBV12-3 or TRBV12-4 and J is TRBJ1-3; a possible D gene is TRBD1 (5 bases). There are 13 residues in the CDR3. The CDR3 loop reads CASMDTTGNNIYF. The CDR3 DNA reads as TGTGCCAGCATGGACACAACTGGAAACAACATATATTTT.

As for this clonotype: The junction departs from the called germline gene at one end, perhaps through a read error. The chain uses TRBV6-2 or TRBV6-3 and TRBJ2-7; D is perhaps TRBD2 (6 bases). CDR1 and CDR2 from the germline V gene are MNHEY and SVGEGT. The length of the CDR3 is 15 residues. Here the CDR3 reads CASTPRGGLLGEHYF. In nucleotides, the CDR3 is TGTGCCAGCACCCCGAGGGGAGGACTACTTGGGGAGCACTACTTC.

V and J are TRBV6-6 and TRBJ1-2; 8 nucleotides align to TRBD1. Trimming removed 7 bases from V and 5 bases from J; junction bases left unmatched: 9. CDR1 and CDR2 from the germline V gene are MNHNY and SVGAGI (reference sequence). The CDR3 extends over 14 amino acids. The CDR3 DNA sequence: TGTGCCAGCAACCCGGACAGGGCGGGGTATGGCTACACCTTC. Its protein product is CASNPDRAGYGYTF.

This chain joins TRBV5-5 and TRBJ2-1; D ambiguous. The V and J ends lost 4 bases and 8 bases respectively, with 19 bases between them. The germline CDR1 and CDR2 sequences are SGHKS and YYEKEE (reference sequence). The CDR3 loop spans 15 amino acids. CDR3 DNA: TGTGCCAGCAGCCTCATCATGGGTTCAGGCGATGAGCAGTTCTTC. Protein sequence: CASSLIMGSGDEQFF. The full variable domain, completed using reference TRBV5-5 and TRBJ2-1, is DAGVTQSPTHLIKTRGQQVTLRCSPISGHKSVSWYQQVLGQGPQFIFQYYEKEERGRGNFPDRFSARQFPNYSSELNVNALLLGDSALYLCASSLIMGSGDEQFFGPGTRLTVL.

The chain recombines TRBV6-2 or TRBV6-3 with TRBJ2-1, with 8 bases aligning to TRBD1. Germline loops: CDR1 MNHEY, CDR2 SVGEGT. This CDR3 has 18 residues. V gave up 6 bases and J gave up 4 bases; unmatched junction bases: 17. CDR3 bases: TGTGCCAGCAGGCCGAGACAGGGGTCCTTCCCTCCTTACAATGAGCAGTTCTTC. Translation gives CASRPRQGSFPPYNEQFF.

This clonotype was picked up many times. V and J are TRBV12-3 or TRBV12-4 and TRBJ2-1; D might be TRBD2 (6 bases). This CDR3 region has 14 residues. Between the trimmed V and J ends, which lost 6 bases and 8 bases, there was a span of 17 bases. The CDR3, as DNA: TGTGCCAGCAGCCCAAGACTAGATGTCGATGAGCAGTTCTTC. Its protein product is CASSPRLDVDEQFF.

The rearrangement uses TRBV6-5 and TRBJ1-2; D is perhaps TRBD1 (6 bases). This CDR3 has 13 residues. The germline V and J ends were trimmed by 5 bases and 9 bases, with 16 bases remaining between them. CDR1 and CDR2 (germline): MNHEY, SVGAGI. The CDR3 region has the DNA TGTGCCAGCAGTCAGACCAGGCAGGGGAGCTACACCTTC. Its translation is CASSQTRQGSYTF.

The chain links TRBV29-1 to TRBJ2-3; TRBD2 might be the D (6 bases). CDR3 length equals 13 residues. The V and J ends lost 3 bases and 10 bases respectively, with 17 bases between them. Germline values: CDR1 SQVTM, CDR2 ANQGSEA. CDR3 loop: CSVDGGRGSSQYF. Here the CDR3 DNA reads TGCAGCGTTGACGGGGGACGGGGTAGTTCGCAGTATTTT.

In nucleotides, the CDR3 is TGTGCCAGCAGCCACGACCGGGACAGGGGTGTAGATACGCAGTATTTT. Translating gives CASSHDRDRGVDTQYF. The chain combines TRBV11-2 with TRBJ2-3; 10 nucleotides match TRBD1. CDR3 length equals 16 residues. V shed 5 bases and J 5 bases; nucleotides not matched to a gene: 10. Germline CDR1 SGHAT, CDR2 FQNNGV.

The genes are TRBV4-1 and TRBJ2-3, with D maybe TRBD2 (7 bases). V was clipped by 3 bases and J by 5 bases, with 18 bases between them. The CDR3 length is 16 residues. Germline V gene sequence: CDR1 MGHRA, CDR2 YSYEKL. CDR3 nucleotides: TGCGCCAGCAGCCAGGAGGGGGGGCTTTCGGTAGATACGCAGTATTTT. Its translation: CASSQEGGLSVDTQYF.

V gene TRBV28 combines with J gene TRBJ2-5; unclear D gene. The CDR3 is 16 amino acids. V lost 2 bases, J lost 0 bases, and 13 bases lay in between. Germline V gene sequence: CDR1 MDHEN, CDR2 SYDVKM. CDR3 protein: CASSLGGRIDQETQYF. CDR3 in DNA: TGTGCCAGCAGTTTAGGTGGCAGGATAGACCAAGAGACCCAGTACTTC.

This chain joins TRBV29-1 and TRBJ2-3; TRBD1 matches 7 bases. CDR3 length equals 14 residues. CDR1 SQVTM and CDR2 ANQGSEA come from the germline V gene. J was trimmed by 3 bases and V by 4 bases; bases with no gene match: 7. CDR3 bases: TGCAGCGTTGGACAGGGAAGTTGGACAGATACGCAGTATTTT. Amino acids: CSVGQGSWTDTQYF.

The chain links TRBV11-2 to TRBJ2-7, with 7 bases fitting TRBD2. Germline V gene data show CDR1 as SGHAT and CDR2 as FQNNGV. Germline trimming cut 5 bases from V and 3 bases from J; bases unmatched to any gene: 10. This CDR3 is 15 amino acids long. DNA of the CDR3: TGTGCCAGCAGCACTCTCCCCCTAGCGGTCTACGAGCAGTACTTC. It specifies CASSTLPLAVYEQYF.

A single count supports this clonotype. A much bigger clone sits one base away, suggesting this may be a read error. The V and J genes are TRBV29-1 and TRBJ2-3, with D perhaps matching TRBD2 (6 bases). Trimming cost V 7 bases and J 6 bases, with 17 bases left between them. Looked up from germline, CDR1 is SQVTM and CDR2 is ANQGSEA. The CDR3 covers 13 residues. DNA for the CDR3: TGCAGCGCGCTGAGCGGGCCGTCGGATACGCAGTATTTT. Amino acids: CSALSGPSDTQYF.

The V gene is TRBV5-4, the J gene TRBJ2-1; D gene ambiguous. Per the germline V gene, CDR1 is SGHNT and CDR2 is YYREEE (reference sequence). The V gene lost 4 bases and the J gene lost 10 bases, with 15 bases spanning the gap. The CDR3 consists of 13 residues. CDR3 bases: TGTGCCAGCAGCCCGGGCGGCCACGAAGAGCAGTTCTTC. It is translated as CASSPGGHEEQFF.

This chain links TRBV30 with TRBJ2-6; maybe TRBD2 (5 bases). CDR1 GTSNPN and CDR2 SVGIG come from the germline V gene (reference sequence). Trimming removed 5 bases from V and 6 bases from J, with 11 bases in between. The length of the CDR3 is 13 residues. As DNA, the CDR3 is TGTGCCTGGGCGGGCCGCAAGGCCAACGTCCTGACTTTC. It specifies CAWAGRKANVLTF.

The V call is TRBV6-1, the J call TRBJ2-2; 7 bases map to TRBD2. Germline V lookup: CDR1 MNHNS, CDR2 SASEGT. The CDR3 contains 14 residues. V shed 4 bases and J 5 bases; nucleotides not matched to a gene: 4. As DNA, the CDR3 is TGTGCCAGCAGTGCAGCGGGGTGGACCGGGGAGCTGTTTTTT. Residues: CASSAAGWTGELFF.

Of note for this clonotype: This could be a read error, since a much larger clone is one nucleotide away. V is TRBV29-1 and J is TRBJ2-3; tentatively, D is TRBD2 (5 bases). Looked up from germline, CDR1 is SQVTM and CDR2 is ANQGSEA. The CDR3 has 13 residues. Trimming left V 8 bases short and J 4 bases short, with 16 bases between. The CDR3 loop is CSLLARGPDTQYF. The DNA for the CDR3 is TGCAGCCTATTAGCGAGAGGGCCAGATACGCAGTATTTT.

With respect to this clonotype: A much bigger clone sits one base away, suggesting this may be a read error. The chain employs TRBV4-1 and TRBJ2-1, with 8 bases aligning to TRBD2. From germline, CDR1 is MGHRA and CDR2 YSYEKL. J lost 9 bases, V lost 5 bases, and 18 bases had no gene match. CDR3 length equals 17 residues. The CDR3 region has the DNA TGCGCCAGCAGCTCGGCAAACCTCGGGGGGGGTTTGAGTGAGCAGTTCTTC. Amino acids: CASSSANLGGGLSEQFF.

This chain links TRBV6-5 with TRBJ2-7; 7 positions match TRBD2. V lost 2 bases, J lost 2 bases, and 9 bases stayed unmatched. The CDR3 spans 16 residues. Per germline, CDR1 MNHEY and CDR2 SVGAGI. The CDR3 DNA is TGTGCCAGCAGTTACATGCTAGGTGCGGGAGCCTACGAGCAGTACTTC. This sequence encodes CASSYMLGAGAYEQYF.

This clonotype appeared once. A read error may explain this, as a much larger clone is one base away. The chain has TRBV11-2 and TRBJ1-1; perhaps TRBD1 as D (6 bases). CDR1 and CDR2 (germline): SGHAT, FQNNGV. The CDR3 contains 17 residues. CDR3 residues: CASRGFGGQSLNSEAFF. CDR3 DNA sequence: TGTGCCAGCAGGGGATTCGGCGGACAGAGCTTGAACAGTGAAGCTTTCTTT.

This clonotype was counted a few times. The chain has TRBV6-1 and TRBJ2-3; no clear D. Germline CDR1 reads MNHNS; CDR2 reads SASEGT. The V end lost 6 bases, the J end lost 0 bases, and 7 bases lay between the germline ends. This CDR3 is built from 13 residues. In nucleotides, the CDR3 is TGTGCCAGCAGACATCCTAGCACAGATACGCAGTATTTT. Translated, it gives CASRHPSTDTQYF.

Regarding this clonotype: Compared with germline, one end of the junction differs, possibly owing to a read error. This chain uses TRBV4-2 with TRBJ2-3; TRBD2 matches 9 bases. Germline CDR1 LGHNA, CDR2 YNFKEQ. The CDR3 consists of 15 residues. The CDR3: CASSKDSSGMDTQYF. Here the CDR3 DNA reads TGTGCCAGCAGCAAAGATTCTAGCGGGATGGATACGCAGTATTTT.

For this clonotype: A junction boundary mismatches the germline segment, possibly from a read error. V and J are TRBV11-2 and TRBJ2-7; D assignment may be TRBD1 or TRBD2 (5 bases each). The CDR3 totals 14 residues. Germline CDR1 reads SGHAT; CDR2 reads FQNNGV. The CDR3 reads CVSGLTDRAYEQYF. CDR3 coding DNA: TGTGTCAGCGGCCTAACCGACAGAGCCTACGAGCAGTACTTC.

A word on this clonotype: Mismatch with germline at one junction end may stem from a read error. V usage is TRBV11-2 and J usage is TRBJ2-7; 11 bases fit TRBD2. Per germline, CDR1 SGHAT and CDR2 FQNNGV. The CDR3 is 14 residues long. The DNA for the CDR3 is TGTGCCAGTAGCTTGACTAGCGGGGCCCACGATCAGTACTTC. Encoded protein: CASSLTSGAHDQYF.

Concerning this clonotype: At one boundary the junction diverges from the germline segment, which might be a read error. The CDR3 reads CVSSLTDGAHEQYF. For the CDR3, the DNA is TGTGTCAGCAGCTTAACCGACGGTGCCCACGAGCAGTACTTT. The chain links TRBV11-2 to TRBJ2-7; no clear D gene. Looked up from germline, CDR1 is SGHAT and CDR2 is FQNNGV. The CDR3 loop spans 14 amino acids.

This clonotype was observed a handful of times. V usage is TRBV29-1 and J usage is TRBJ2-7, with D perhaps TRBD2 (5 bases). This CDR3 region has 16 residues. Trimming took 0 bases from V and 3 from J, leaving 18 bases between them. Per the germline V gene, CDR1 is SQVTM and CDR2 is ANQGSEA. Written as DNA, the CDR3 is TGCAGCGTTGAAGATCCGGACGAGGCCGGACTCTACGAGCAGTACTTC. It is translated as CSVEDPDEAGLYEQYF.

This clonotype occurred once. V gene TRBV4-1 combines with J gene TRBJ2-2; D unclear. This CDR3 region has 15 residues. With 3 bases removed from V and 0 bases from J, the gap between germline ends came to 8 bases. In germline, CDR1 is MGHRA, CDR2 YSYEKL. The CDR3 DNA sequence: TGCGCCAGCAGCCACAGAGATGCGAACACCGGGGAGCTGTTTTTT. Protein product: CASSHRDANTGELFF.